The rows below give T cell receptor beta chains drawn from one sample of a study of blood T cell repertoires in COVID-19. Sequencing used immunoSEQ multiplex PCR; TCRdb keeps in-frame clones, though not all of them. The sample lists hundreds of thousands of clones; 80% to 95% were seen once. Sample: peripheral blood. The receptors stem from a man aged 55 to 70 with COVID-19, enrolled during active disease. The CDR3 runs from the conserved cysteine through the conserved F or W. The D gene is left open where the match is weak. The size field is filled for only some rows; it gives once, few, many or a size class.

V: TRBV7-3; size: -; D: TRBD2; J: TRBJ2-7; CDR3: CASSLSRTSSYEQYF; DNA: TGTGCCAGCAGCTTATCCCGGACTAGCTCTTACGAGCAGTACTTC
V: TRBV18; size: -; D: TRBD1; J: TRBJ1-5; CDR3: CASSPTGLGNQPQHF; DNA: TGTGCCAGCTCACCGACAGGGTTAGGCAATCAGCCCCAGCATTTT
V: TRBV6-5; size: -; D: TRBD1; J: TRBJ1-2; CDR3: CASRQGDNDYGYTF; DNA: TGTGCCAGCAGACAGGGGGACAACGACTATGGCTACACCTTC
V: TRBV30; size: -; D: TRBD1; J: TRBJ1-5; CDR3: CACRTGDSNQPQHF; DNA: TGTGCCTGCAGGACAGGGGATAGCAATCAGCCCCAGCATTTT
V: TRBV10-2; size: -; D: TRBD2; J: TRBJ2-4; CDR3: CASSGLAGAKNIQYF; DNA: TGCGCCAGCAGTGGACTAGCGGGAGCCAAAAACATTCAGTACTTC
V: TRBV30; size: -; D: -; J: TRBJ1-4; CDR3: CAWQGPNNEKLFF; DNA: TGTGCCTGGCAGGGCCCGAATAATGAAAAACTGTTTTTT
V: TRBV7-2; size: once; D: -; J: TRBJ1-1; CDR3: CASSLSVATYTEAFF; DNA: TGTGCCAGCAGCTTAAGTGTAGCGACGTATACCGAAGCTTTCTTT
V: TRBV6-5; size: -; D: TRBD1; J: TRBJ2-3; CDR3: CASSYGWGQDTQYF; DNA: TGTGCCAGCAGTTACGGCTGGGGACAGGATACGCAGTATTTT
V: TRBV5-4; size: -; D: -; J: TRBJ1-2; CDR3: CASSSFRDIGYGYTF; DNA: TGTGCCAGCAGCTCGTTCCGGGACATAGGCTATGGCTACACCTTC
V: TRBV28; size: -; D: -; J: TRBJ2-5; CDR3: CASRRPGATETQYF; DNA: TGTGCCAGCCGTCGGCCAGGGGCGACGGAGACCCAGTACTTC
V: TRBV6-5; size: -; D: -; J: TRBJ1-2; CDR3: CASSYIVGYTF; DNA: TGTGCCAGCAGCTACATCGTTGGCTACACCTTC
V: TRBV6-5; size: -; D: TRBD1; J: TRBJ1-2; CDR3: CASSYSLQGNYGYTF; DNA: TGTGCCAGCAGTTACTCCTTACAGGGGAACTATGGCTACACCTTC
V: TRBV10-3; size: -; D: TRBD1; J: TRBJ1-5; CDR3: CAISGGQDNQPQHF; DNA: TGTGCCATCAGTGGGGGACAGGACAATCAGCCCCAGCATTTT
V: TRBV15; size: -; D: TRBD1; J: TRBJ2-1; CDR3: CATSPLKGQQNEQFF; DNA: TGTGCCACCAGCCCACTCAAGGGACAGCAGAATGAGCAGTTCTTC
V: TRBV9; size: -; D: -; J: TRBJ2-4; CDR3: CASSVGPEQGGQYF; DNA: TGTGCCAGCAGCGTAGGACCGGAACAGGGAGGGCAGTACTTC
V: TRBV19; size: -; D: -; J: TRBJ1-6; CDR3: CASSIARGKNSPLHF; DNA: TGTGCCAGTAGTATAGCCAGGGGCAAAAATTCACCCCTCCACTTT
V: TRBV10-3; size: few; D: TRBD1; J: TRBJ1-3; CDR3: CAISDRTGTDSGNTIYF; DNA: TGTGCCATCAGTGACCGGACAGGGACGGACTCTGGAAACACCATATATTTT
V: TRBV23-1; size: -; D: TRBD1; J: TRBJ1-2; CDR3: CASSPRDRGHGYGYTF; DNA: TGCGCCAGCAGTCCCCGGGACAGGGGGCATGGCTATGGCTACACCTTC
V: TRBV3-1/TRBV3-2; size: -; D: -; J: TRBJ2-7; CDR3: CASSQSGVEQYF; DNA: TGTGCCAGCAGCCAATCGGGGGTCGAGCAGTACTTC
V: TRBV6-4; size: -; D: TRBD2; J: TRBJ2-2; CDR3: CASSETSAPGELFF; DNA: TGTGCCAGCAGCGAGACTAGCGCCCCCGGGGAGCTGTTTTTT
V: TRBV5-4; size: -; D: TRBD1; J: TRBJ2-7; CDR3: CASTPSGTGPYEQYF; DNA: TGTGCCAGCACCCCGAGTGGGACAGGGCCCTACGAGCAGTACTTC
V: TRBV27; size: -; D: -; J: TRBJ1-2; CDR3: CASSQANYGYTF; DNA: TGTGCCAGCAGTCAGGCTAACTATGGCTACACCTTC
V: TRBV3-1/TRBV3-2; size: once; D: -; J: TRBJ2-7; CDR3: CASSQSAYEQYF; DNA: TGTGCCAGCAGCCAGTCGGCCTACGAGCAGTACTTC
V: TRBV5-1; size: -; D: -; J: TRBJ1-1; CDR3: CASSLGAGEMNTEAFF; DNA: TGCGCCAGCAGCTTGGGGGCTGGGGAGATGAACACTGAAGCTTTCTTT
V: TRBV2; size: -; D: TRBD1; J: TRBJ2-3; CDR3: CASSEEGQLLTDTQYF; DNA: TGTGCCAGCAGTGAAGAGGGACAGTTACTCACAGATACGCAGTATTTT
V: TRBV12-5; size: -; D: -; J: TRBJ1-5; CDR3: CASGLSPQGRGNQPQHF; DNA: TGTGCTAGTGGTTTGTCCCCCCAGGGAAGGGGCAATCAGCCCCAGCATTTT
V: TRBV28; size: once; D: TRBD1; J: TRBJ1-1; CDR3: CASTPEGARATEAFF; DNA: TGTGCCAGCACCCCCGAGGGGGCGCGCGCCACTGAAGCTTTCTTT
V: TRBV11-2; size: -; D: -; J: TRBJ2-2; CDR3: CASRWTRVTGELFF; DNA: TGTGCCAGCAGATGGACACGTGTAACCGGGGAGCTGTTTTTT
V: TRBV27; size: -; D: -; J: TRBJ1-6; CDR3: CASSFHRDNSPLHF; DNA: TGTGCCAGCAGTTTTCACAGGGACAATTCACCCCTCCACTTT
V: TRBV19; size: once; D: TRBD2; J: TRBJ2-1; CDR3: CASGVGGISYNEQFF; DNA: TGTGCCAGTGGGGTCGGGGGGATCTCCTACAATGAGCAGTTCTTC
V: TRBV15; size: -; D: -; J: TRBJ1-1; CDR3: CATSRDQAGTEAFF; DNA: TGTGCCACCAGCAGAGATCAGGCAGGAACTGAAGCTTTCTTT
V: TRBV2; size: -; D: TRBD2; J: TRBJ2-2; CDR3: CASSRSLAAVGELFF; DNA: TGTGCCAGCAGTCGTTCACTAGCGGCGGTCGGGGAGCTGTTTTTT
V: TRBV28; size: -; D: -; J: TRBJ1-2; CDR3: CASSLSGGFYGYTF; DNA: TGTGCCAGCAGTTTATCTGGCGGATTCTATGGCTACACCTTC
V: TRBV5-1; size: once; D: TRBD2; J: TRBJ2-2; CDR3: CASSLLASGNTGELFF; DNA: TGCGCCAGCAGCTTGTTGGCTAGCGGGAACACCGGGGAGCTGTTTTTT
V: TRBV5-1; size: -; D: -; J: TRBJ1-1; CDR3: CASSWTANTEAFF; DNA: TGCGCCAGCAGCTGGACAGCAAACACTGAAGCTTTCTTT
V: TRBV19; size: -; D: -; J: TRBJ1-6; CDR3: CASSIMGFQRSPLHF; DNA: TGTGCCAGTAGTATTATGGGCTTTCAGCGGTCACCCCTCCACTTT
V: TRBV5-1; size: -; D: -; J: TRBJ1-6; CDR3: CASSLAEGRAESPLHF; DNA: TGCGCCAGCAGCTTGGCCGAAGGCAGGGCAGAATCACCCCTCCACTTT
V: TRBV4-3; size: -; D: -; J: TRBJ2-1; CDR3: CASSQEVLATNEQFF; DNA: TGCGCCAGCAGCCAAGAGGTTCTAGCCACGAATGAGCAGTTCTTC
V: TRBV28; size: -; D: -; J: TRBJ2-5; CDR3: CASSPDFQETQYF; DNA: TGTGCCAGCAGTCCGGACTTTCAAGAGACCCAGTACTTC
V: TRBV21-1; size: -; D: -; J: TRBJ1-3; CDR3: CASSSLVDRNTIYF; DNA: TGTGCCAGCAGCAGCCTGGTCGACAGAAACACCATATATTTT
V: TRBV18; size: -; D: TRBD1; J: TRBJ1-3; CDR3: CASSPPPGQIRLNTIYF; DNA: TGTGCCAGCTCCCCGCCCCCGGGACAGATACGTCTAAACACCATATATTTT
V: TRBV27; size: -; D: -; J: TRBJ2-3; CDR3: CASTFRASNTQYF; DNA: TGTGCCAGCACCTTTCGTGCGAGCAATACGCAGTATTTT
V: TRBV19; size: -; D: TRBD1; J: TRBJ1-5; CDR3: CASSIDRGTGQPQHF; DNA: TGTGCCAGTAGTATAGACCGCGGGACAGGCCAGCCCCAGCATTTT
V: TRBV15; size: -; D: -; J: TRBJ1-5; CDR3: CATSNDRVNQPQHF; DNA: TGTGCCACCAGCAACGACAGAGTCAATCAGCCCCAGCATTTT
V: TRBV12-5; size: -; D: -; J: TRBJ1-2; CDR3: CASGLVYTGTPNYGYTF; DNA: TGTGCTAGTGGTTTGGTATATACAGGGACCCCGAACTATGGCTACACCTTC